These 21 T cell receptor beta chains originate from one sample sequenced in a study of blood T cells in healthy people across ages. A second about 7 to 12 cycle PCR used barcoded and J-beta primers. TCRdb fed the 5' RACE reads into MiXCR, producing one record per CDR3 protein. Counted here are approximately 1.5 million distinct CDR3 sequences, about 42% occurring once; the ten biggest clones make up under 5%. Sample: blood. Receptors were obtained from a woman between 18 and 30 years old in good health.

This chain uses TRBV27 with TRBJ2-1; D unresolved. V was trimmed by 6 bases and J by 4 bases, leaving 13 bases between them. Per germline, CDR1 MNHEY and CDR2 SMNVEV (reference sequence). This CDR3 is 14 amino acids long. CDR3 sequence: CASRGIDQYNEQFF. The DNA of the CDR3 is TGTGCCAGCAGGGGAATAGATCAGTACAATGAGCAGTTCTTC.

The chain joins TRBV12-3 or TRBV12-4 to TRBJ2-5; TRBD1 or TRBD2 may be the D gene (5 bases each). The CDR3 totals 15 residues. V lost 6 bases and J 1 base, leaving 15 bases between the germline ends. CDR3 DNA: TGTGCCAGCAGGTTGGGGGACGGATCCCAAGAGACCCAGTACTTC. Protein sequence: CASRLGDGSQETQYF.

A single count supports this clonotype. The rearrangement joins TRBV1 to TRBJ1-2; the tabulated D call, TRBD1, remains unverified against the DNA. TRBV1 is designated a pseudogene. The CDR3 runs to 15 residues. The CDR3 sequence: CTSSQRDLITSGYTF. CDR3 bases: TGCACCAGCAGCCAACGGGACCTCATAACTAGTGGCTACACCTTC.

This rearrangement joins TRBV7-9 to TRBJ2-7; a weak D match, TRBD2 (5 bases). The J call is doubtful: the DNA matches TRBJ2-4 better. CDR3 length equals 15 residues. Germline V gene lookup returns CDR1 SEHNR and CDR2 FQNEAQ (reference sequence). The CDR3 sequence: CASSTLAGVKNIQYF. DNA of the CDR3: TGTGCCAGCAGCACCCTCGCGGGCGTCAAAAACATTCAGTACTTC.

Points on this clonotype: Compared with germline, one end of the junction differs, possibly owing to a read error. J is TRBJ2-5 and V is TRBV10-3; a weak D match, TRBD2 (6 bases). Germline values: CDR1 ENHRY, CDR2 SYGVKD. The CDR3 loop spans 14 amino acids. The CDR3 bases are TGTGTCATCAGTGAGTCCAGGACTACCTCCGAACAGTACTTC. This codes for CVISESRTTSEQYF.

J is TRBJ2-7 and V is TRBV7-9; D call uncertain. V lost 4 bases and J lost 3, with 16 bases in between. The CDR3 contains 15 residues. The germline V gene encodes CDR1 SEHNR and CDR2 FQNEAQ (reference sequence). The CDR3 DNA reads TGTGCCAGCAGCTACCCGTTGGGGAACGGCTACGAGCAGTACTTC. Its translation: CASSYPLGNGYEQYF.

V and J are TRBV20-1 and TRBJ2-5, with 7 positions matching TRBD2. Germline V lookup: CDR1 DFQATT, CDR2 SNEGSKA (reference sequence). CDR3 length: 15 amino acids. After removal of 0 bases from V and 1 base from J, the junction contained 5 bases not matched to a gene. The CDR3 nucleotides read TGCAGTGCTAGAGAGGCAACTAGCGTCCAAGAGACCCAGTACTTC. As protein: CSAREATSVQETQYF.

The rearrangement joins TRBV5-8 to TRBJ1-1, with 8 bases matching TRBD1. Germline CDR1 and CDR2: SGHTS and YDEGEE. V lost 5 bases, J lost 2 bases, and 5 bases stayed unmatched. The CDR3 is 14 amino acids. CDR3 nucleotide sequence: TGTGCCAGCAGAAAGGACAGGGCTAACACTGAAGCTTTCTTT. Its protein is CASRKDRANTEAFF.

This chain uses TRBV5-6 with TRBJ1-5; no clear D. Germline assignment: CDR1 SGHDT and CDR2 YYEEEE. The CDR3 loop spans 13 amino acids. V lost 4 bases and J 7 bases, leaving 12 bases between the germline ends. The CDR3 loop reads CASSRAGIQPQHF. The CDR3 DNA sequence: TGTGCCAGCAGCCGCGCCGGGATCCAGCCCCAGCATTTT.

This clonotype showed up just a few times. The J gene is TRBJ1-5, the V gene TRBV20-1, with TRBD1 as a possible D gene (5 bases). CDR3 length equals 17 residues. V lost 0 bases, J lost 1 base, and 16 bases lay in between. Germline values: CDR1 DFQATT, CDR2 SNEGSKA (reference sequence). The CDR3, as DNA: TGCAGTGCTAGAGATCCTTGGGGGGACCCAAGCAATCAGCCCCAGCATTTT. It encodes CSARDPWGDPSNQPQHF.

The DNA for the CDR3 is TGTGCCAGCAGCTACGGGGGACTAGCGGGGACGGGAGAGACCCAGTACTTC. As protein: CASSYGGLAGTGETQYF. This rearrangement joins TRBV11-2 to TRBJ2-7, with 13 positions matching TRBD2. Judging by the DNA end, TRBJ2-5 fits better; the J call may be wrong. The germline CDR1 and CDR2 sequences are SGHAT and FQNNGV. The CDR3 runs to 17 residues.

V is TRBV3-1 and J is TRBJ2-3; D may be TRBD2 (6 bases). The germline CDR1 and CDR2 sequences are LGHDT and YNNKEL (reference sequence). V was clipped by 3 bases and J by 2 bases, with 9 bases between them. This CDR3 is 14 amino acids long. CDR3: CASSQPGDTDTQYF. The CDR3 DNA reads as TGTGCCAGCAGCCAGCCGGGGGACACAGATACGCAGTATTTT.

This clonotype was counted a few times. The CDR3 nucleotides are TGTGCCAGCAGTTACACTGGACTAGCGGGCCTCAATGAGCAGTTCTTC. This sequence encodes CASSYTGLAGLNEQFF. The gene calls are TRBV6-5 and TRBJ2-1; TRBD2 agrees at 11 bases. This CDR3 contains 16 residues. CDR1 is MNHEY, CDR2 SVGAGI, per germline. The ends lost 2 bases at V and 6 bases at J; junction bases unmatched: 6.

V is TRBV7-2 and J is TRBJ2-5; 8 nucleotides align to TRBD1. J gave up 12 bases and V 6 bases, and 6 bases lay outside the gene matches. This CDR3 is built from 11 residues. The germline V gene has CDR1 SGHTA and CDR2 FQGNSA. For the CDR3, the DNA is TGTGCCAGCAGTATCTCGGGACAGGAGTACTTC. Protein product: CASSISGQEYF.

The chain joins TRBV5-1 to TRBJ2-1; 9 bases fit TRBD2. The CDR3 totals 16 residues. The ends lost 5 bases at V and 2 bases at J; junction bases unmatched: 8. From germline, CDR1 is SGHRS and CDR2 YFSETQ. In DNA form, the CDR3 reads TGCGCCAGCAGGTCGTCTAGCGGGATAACCTACAATGAGCAGTTCTTC. It encodes CASRSSSGITYNEQFF.

The CDR3 reads CASSSQGAEAFF. CDR3 DNA sequence: TGTGCCAGCAGCTCACAGGGGGCGGAAGCTTTCTTT. The V and J genes are TRBV5-6 and TRBJ1-1; 9 bases line up with TRBD1. Trimming took 3 bases from V and 8 from J; bases not matched to a gene: 2. The CDR3 length is 12 residues. Germline V gene lookup returns CDR1 SGHDT and CDR2 YYEEEE.

A few counts support this clonotype. The chain has TRBV12-3 or TRBV12-4 and TRBJ1-1; TRBD1 is a possible D gene (6 bases). This CDR3 contains 14 residues. V was pared by 3 bases and J by 4 bases, with 12 bases between. CDR3 in amino acids: CASSFNRESTEAFF. For the CDR3, the DNA is TGTGCCAGCAGTTTTAACAGGGAAAGCACTGAAGCTTTCTTT.

The genes are TRBV29-1 and TRBJ2-7, with D unclear. Germline CDR1 and CDR2: SQVTM and ANQGSEA. V lost 0 bases and J lost 2, with 8 bases in between. This CDR3 has 13 residues. CDR3 coding DNA: TGCAGCGTTGAAGATGGCCAGACCTACGAGCAGTACTTC. It translates to CSVEDGQTYEQYF.

The rearrangement uses TRBV2 and TRBJ1-2; weak D call: TRBD1 (5 bases). The CDR3 covers 12 residues. With 7 bases removed from V and 3 bases from J, the gap between germline ends came to 9 bases. Germline V gene sequence: CDR1 SNHLY, CDR2 FYNNEI. In DNA form, the CDR3 reads TGTGCCAGCAAGACAGAGCACTATGGCTACACCTTC. Translated, it gives CASKTEHYGYTF. The complete variable domain, with remaining parts taken from reference TRBV2 and TRBJ1-2, reads EPEVTQTPSHQVTQMGQEVILRCVPISNHLYFYWYRQILGQKVEFLVSFYNNEISEKSEIFDDQFSVERPDGSNFTLKIRSTKLEDSAMYFCASKTEHYGYTFGSGTRLTVV.

This clonotype was seen many times. The chain has TRBV20-1 and TRBJ2-1; 8 bases fit TRBD2. The germline CDR1 and CDR2 sequences are DFQATT and SNEGSKA (reference sequence). The CDR3 length is 16 residues. The J segment lost 0 bases and the V segment lost 4 bases, leaving 8 bases of the junction unmatched. The CDR3 nucleotides are TGCAGTGCTAAAGCGGGAGTGGTGAGCTCCTACAATGAGCAGTTCTTC. It codes for CSAKAGVVSSYNEQFF.

Ten or more counts support this clonotype. The chain uses TRBV25-1 and TRBJ2-7; 10 bases fit TRBD2. The germline V gene has CDR1 MGHDK and CDR2 SYGVNS. This CDR3 contains 14 residues. J was trimmed by 4 bases and V by 4 bases; bases with no gene match: 4. CDR3: CASSGGLARYEQYF. In nucleotides, the CDR3 is TGTGCCAGCAGTGGGGGACTAGCGAGGTACGAGCAGTACTTC.